These T cell receptor beta chains were read from a single sample in a study of blood T cell repertoires in COVID-19. TCRdb's table, derived via immunoSEQ multiplex PCR, lists solely in-frame clones and lacks some. Of almost 80,000 clones listed, 90% are singletons. What was sequenced was peripheral blood. These receptors were obtained from a woman of 80 years or more with acute or convalescent COVID-19. The CDR3 runs from the conserved cysteine through the conserved F or W. The order of the fields is D gene, V gene, J gene, clone size, CDR3 DNA, CDR3 protein. The D gene is left open where the match is weak. Expanded clones are given a class, and other clones once, few, many or no size at all.

D: TRBD1; V: TRBV2; J: TRBJ1-3; size: -; DNA: TGTGCCAGCACCGGACAGGGCCTAGCCTCTGGAAACACCATATATTTT; CDR3: CASTGQGLASGNTIYF
D: TRBD1; V: TRBV5-4; J: TRBJ1-2; size: -; DNA: TGTGCCAGCACCACCGGACAGGAGGCCTATGGCTACACCTTC; CDR3: CASTTGQEAYGYTF
D: -; V: TRBV5-5; J: TRBJ1-1; size: -; DNA: TGTGCCAGCAGCTTGGCTGCCAGGACATCTGGGAACACTGAAGCTTTCTTT; CDR3: CASSLAARTSGNTEAFF
D: -; V: TRBV5-1; J: TRBJ2-3; size: -; DNA: TGCGCCAGCAGCCCAGGGAATGGAGTTGAGGCAGATACGCAGTATTTT; CDR3: CASSPGNGVEADTQYF
D: -; V: TRBV9; J: TRBJ2-1; size: -; DNA: TGTGCCAGCAGCCCCCACGCGAGCTCCTACAATGAGCAGTTCTTC; CDR3: CASSPHASSYNEQFF
D: -; V: TRBV9; J: TRBJ1-6; size: -; DNA: TGTGCCAGCAGTGACGTCGGGGAATTCTATAATTCACCCCTCCACTTT; CDR3: CASSDVGEFYNSPLHF
D: -; V: TRBV3-1/TRBV3-2; J: TRBJ2-3; size: -; DNA: TGTGCCAGCAGCCCAGAGCGAAGTACGCAGTATTTT; CDR3: CASSPERSTQYF
D: -; V: TRBV5-1; J: TRBJ2-7; size: few; DNA: TGCGCCAGCAGCAGTACTACCCGGGGATACTACGAGCAGTACTTC; CDR3: CASSSTTRGYYEQYF
D: TRBD1; V: TRBV3-1/TRBV3-2; J: TRBJ1-3; size: -; DNA: TGTGCCAGCAGCCAAGTCGCCGACAGGGCTGGAAACACCATATATTTT; CDR3: CASSQVADRAGNTIYF
D: TRBD1; V: TRBV11-2; J: TRBJ2-7; size: -; DNA: TGTGCCAGCAGCCGGACAGGGGACGAGCAGTACTTC; CDR3: CASSRTGDEQYF
D: -; V: TRBV19; J: TRBJ2-1; size: -; DNA: TGTGCCAGTAGTAGGGGGGGCGGAAATTACAATGAGCAGTTCTTC; CDR3: CASSRGGGNYNEQFF
D: TRBD1; V: TRBV5-1; J: TRBJ2-1; size: -; DNA: TGCGCCAGCAGCTTGACAGGGGGCATCTACAATGAGCAGTTCTTC; CDR3: CASSLTGGIYNEQFF
D: -; V: TRBV3-1/TRBV3-2; J: TRBJ1-3; size: -; DNA: TGTGCCAGCAGCAAACAGGGCCCCTCTGGAAACACCATATATTTT; CDR3: CASSKQGPSGNTIYF
D: -; V: TRBV7-3; J: TRBJ2-3; size: once; DNA: TGTGCCAGCAGCTTATCTTCTGTGGATACGCAGTATTTT; CDR3: CASSLSSVDTQYF
D: -; V: TRBV6-5; J: TRBJ2-7; size: -; DNA: TGTGCCAGCAGTTTACAGGGGGGGTACGAGCAGTACTTC; CDR3: CASSLQGGYEQYF
D: -; V: TRBV5-1; J: TRBJ2-2; size: -; DNA: TGCGCCAGCAGCCTACAGGGGACTGGCGGGGAGCTGTTTTTT; CDR3: CASSLQGTGGELFF
D: TRBD1; V: TRBV27; J: TRBJ2-5; size: few; DNA: TGTGCTACCGGTAGGGGGACAGGGTATGAGACCCAGTACTTC; CDR3: CATGRGTGYETQYF
D: TRBD1; V: TRBV18; J: TRBJ1-2; size: -; DNA: TGTGCCAGCTCACCGCGGACAGGGGACAACTATGGCTACACCTTC; CDR3: CASSPRTGDNYGYTF
D: TRBD1; V: TRBV5-1; J: TRBJ1-1; size: -; DNA: TGCGCCAGCAGCCCTGGGGACAGGGCACCTGAAGCTTTCTTT; CDR3: CASSPGDRAPEAFF
D: -; V: TRBV12-3/TRBV12-4; J: TRBJ1-4; size: -; DNA: TGTGCCAGCAGTTTAGGGCAGGGGGAAAAACTGTTTTTT; CDR3: CASSLGQGEKLFF
D: TRBD1; V: TRBV28; J: TRBJ1-2; size: once; DNA: TGTGCCAGCAACGAAGGACAGGGTCTCGGTGGCTACACCTTC; CDR3: CASNEGQGLGGYTF
D: TRBD2; V: TRBV5-1; J: TRBJ2-5; size: -; DNA: TGCGCCAGCAGCTTGGCTAGCGGGGAAGAGACCCAGTACTTC; CDR3: CASSLASGEETQYF
D: -; V: TRBV20-1; J: TRBJ1-2; size: -; DNA: TGCAGTGCCAACCCAGGGTACGGCTACACCTTC; CDR3: CSANPGYGYTF
D: -; V: TRBV5-6; J: TRBJ2-1; size: few; DNA: TGTGCCAGCAGCTTTTCAGTCAATGAGCAGTTCTTC; CDR3: CASSFSVNEQFF
D: -; V: TRBV3-1/TRBV3-2; J: TRBJ2-6; size: -; DNA: TGTGCCAGCAGCCACCTGACAGGTACCTCTGGGGCCAACGTCCTGACTTTC; CDR3: CASSHLTGTSGANVLTF
D: -; V: TRBV10-3; J: TRBJ2-2; size: -; DNA: TGTGCCATCGGCGGGCAGGCACTGAACACCGGGGAGCTGTTTTTT; CDR3: CAIGGQALNTGELFF
D: TRBD1; V: TRBV18; J: TRBJ1-3; size: -; DNA: TGTGCCAGCACTGCGACAGGGGCTGGAAACACCATATATTTT; CDR3: CASTATGAGNTIYF
D: TRBD1; V: TRBV6-5; J: TRBJ1-2; size: -; DNA: TGTGCCAGCAGTTATAGTATCGGGACAGGGGAGAGCTACACCTTC; CDR3: CASSYSIGTGESYTF
D: TRBD1; V: TRBV18; J: TRBJ1-5; size: -; DNA: TGTGCCAGCTCACTTCAGGGGGCGGGTGATAGCAATCAGCCCCAGCATTTT; CDR3: CASSLQGAGDSNQPQHF
D: TRBD1; V: TRBV3-1/TRBV3-2; J: TRBJ1-1; size: few; DNA: TGTGCCAGCAGCCAAGTCAGGGGGTTCTCTGAAGCTTTCTTT; CDR3: CASSQVRGFSEAFF
D: TRBD1; V: TRBV9; J: TRBJ2-3; size: -; DNA: TGTGCCAGCAGCGTGTCATTCCCGGGACAGGGGGGGAACACAGATACGCAGTATTTT; CDR3: CASSVSFPGQGGNTDTQYF
D: TRBD1; V: TRBV19; J: TRBJ1-2; size: once; DNA: TGTGCCACCGCTACAGGGGGCTATGGCTACACCTTC; CDR3: CATATGGYGYTF